This T cell receptor (beta chain) was recorded in a study of blood T cell repertoires in COVID-19. Study information: Acute-phase and convalescent COVID-19 samples originated in the United States, Italy and Spain. In each case, the material was cDNA or gDNA derived from T cells, B-cell-depleted T cells, or PBMCs.

Authors' data handling: Reference gene primer amplification yielded estimated nucleated cell counts. Only in-frame clones appear in the TCRdb table, and some are missing; sequencing was by immunoSEQ multiplex PCR. The D gene and trimming were derived from the DNA, and the V and J assignments and clone size from that table. The sample holds approximately 490,000 clones, around 87% seen once. Cohort placement rested on clinical history that participants reported themselves. Germline CDR1 is SGHNT and CDR2 is YYREEE (reference sequence). With V trimmed by 4 bases and J by 0 bases, 7 bases remained unmatched. The CDR3 runs to 17 residues.

This TCR was recovered from a woman aged 18-29 years who had recovered from COVID-19. The sample comprised PBMCs or T cells enriched from blood (not recorded which). This chain links TRBV5-4 with TRBJ2-3; 11 bases are shared with TRBD2. CDR3 region: CASSGTSGASSTDTQYF. The CDR3 DNA is TGTGCCAGCAGCGGGACTAGCGGCGCCTCTAGCACAGATACGCAGTATTTT.